This TCR beta chain was retrieved from a study of CD8 T cells in ankylosing spondylitis. Overall study results and limits: For ankylosing spondylitis blood, a TCR beta motif of eight or nine highly homologous variants appeared characteristic. Matched ankylosing spondylitis synovial fluid reportedly contained a significantly enriched population of disease-linked clones.

This clonotype was detected ten times or more. Its target is not known. Construction of TCR beta libraries was performed using quantitative 5'-RACE with molecular barcodes. TCRdb re-analysed the 5' RACE reads in MiXCR, keeping a single row per CDR3 protein. The sample has about 69,000 distinct CDR3 sequences; 5.3% are singletons. Trimming took 1 base from V and 1 from J, leaving 14 bases between them. This CDR3 has 18 residues. The germline gives CDR1 LNHDA, CDR2 SQIVND (reference sequence). Material: blood, either unsorted or a sorted T cell fraction (not recorded which). V and J are TRBV19 and TRBJ2-6; D unresolved. This clonotype was sampled from a male donor with ankylosing spondylitis or in good health (not recorded which). CDR3 DNA: TGTGCCAGTAGTATAGGACCATTTTCTGGGTCTGGGGCCAACGTCCTGACTTTC. The encoded protein is CASSIGPFSGSGANVLTF.